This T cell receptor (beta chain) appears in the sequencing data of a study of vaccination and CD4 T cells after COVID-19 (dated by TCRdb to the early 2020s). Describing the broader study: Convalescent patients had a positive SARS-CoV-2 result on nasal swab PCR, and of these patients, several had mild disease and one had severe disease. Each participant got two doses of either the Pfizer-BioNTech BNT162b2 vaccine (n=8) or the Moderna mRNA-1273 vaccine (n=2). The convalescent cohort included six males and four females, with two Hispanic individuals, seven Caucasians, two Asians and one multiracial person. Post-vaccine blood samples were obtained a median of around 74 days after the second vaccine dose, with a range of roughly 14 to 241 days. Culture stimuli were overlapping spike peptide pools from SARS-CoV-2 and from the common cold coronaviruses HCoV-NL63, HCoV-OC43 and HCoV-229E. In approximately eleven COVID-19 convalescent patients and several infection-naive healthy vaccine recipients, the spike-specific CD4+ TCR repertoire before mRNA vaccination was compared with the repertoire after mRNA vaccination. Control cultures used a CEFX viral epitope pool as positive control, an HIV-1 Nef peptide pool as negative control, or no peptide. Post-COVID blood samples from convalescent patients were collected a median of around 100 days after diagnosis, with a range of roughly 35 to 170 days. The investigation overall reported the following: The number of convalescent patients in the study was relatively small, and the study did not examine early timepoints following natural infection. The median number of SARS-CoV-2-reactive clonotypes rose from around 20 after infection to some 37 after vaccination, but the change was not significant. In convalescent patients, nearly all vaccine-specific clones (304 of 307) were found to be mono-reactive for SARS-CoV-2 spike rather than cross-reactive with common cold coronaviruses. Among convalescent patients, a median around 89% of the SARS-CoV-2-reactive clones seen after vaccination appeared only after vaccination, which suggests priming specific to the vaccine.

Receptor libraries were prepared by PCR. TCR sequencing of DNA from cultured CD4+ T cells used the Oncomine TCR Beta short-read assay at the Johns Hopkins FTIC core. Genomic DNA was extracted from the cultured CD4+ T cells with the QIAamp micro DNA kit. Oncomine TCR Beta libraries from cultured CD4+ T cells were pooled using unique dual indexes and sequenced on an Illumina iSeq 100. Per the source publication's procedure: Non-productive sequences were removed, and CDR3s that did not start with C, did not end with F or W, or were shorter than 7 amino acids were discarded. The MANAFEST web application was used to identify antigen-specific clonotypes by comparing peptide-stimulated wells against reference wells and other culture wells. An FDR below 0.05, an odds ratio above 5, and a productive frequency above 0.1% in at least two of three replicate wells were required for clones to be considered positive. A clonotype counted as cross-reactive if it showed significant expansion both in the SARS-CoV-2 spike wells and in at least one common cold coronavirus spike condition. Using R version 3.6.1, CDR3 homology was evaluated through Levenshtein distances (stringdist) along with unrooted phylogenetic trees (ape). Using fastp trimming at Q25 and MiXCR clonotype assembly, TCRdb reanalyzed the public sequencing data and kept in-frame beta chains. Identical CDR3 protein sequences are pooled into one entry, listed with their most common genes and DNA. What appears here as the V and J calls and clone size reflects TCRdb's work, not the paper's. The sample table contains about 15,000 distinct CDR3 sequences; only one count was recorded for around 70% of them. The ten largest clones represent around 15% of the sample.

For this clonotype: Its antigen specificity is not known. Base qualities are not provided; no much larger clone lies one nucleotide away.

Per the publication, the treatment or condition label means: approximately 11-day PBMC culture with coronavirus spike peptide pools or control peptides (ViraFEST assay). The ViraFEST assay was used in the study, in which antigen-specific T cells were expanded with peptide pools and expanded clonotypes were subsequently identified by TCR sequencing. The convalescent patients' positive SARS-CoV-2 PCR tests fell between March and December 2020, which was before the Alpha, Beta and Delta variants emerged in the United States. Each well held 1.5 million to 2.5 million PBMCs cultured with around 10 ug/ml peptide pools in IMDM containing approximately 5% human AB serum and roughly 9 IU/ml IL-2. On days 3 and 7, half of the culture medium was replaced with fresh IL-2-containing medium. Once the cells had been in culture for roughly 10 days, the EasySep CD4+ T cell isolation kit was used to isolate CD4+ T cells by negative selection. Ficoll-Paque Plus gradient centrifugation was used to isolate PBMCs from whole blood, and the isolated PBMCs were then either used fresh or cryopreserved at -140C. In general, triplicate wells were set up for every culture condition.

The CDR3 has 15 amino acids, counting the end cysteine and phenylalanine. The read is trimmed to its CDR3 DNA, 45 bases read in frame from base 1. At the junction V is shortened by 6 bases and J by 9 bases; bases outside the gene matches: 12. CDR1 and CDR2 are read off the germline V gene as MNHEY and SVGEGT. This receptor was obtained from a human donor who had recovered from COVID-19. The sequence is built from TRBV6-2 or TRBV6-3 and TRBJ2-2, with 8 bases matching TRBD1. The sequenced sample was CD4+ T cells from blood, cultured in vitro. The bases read TGTGCCAGCAGAGTGCCAGGGGGCGGTTTGCGGGAGCTGTTTTTT. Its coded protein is CASRVPGGGLRELFF.